The 17 T cell receptor beta chains below were found in one sample sequenced in a study of T cells in Graves' hyperthyroidism and ophthalmopathy. Amplification yielded TCR beta CDR3 regions, with RNA transcripts as the source. In the first-round RT-PCR of the TCR CDR3, the HTBI primer set was used. TCRdb re-analysed the multiplex PCR reads in MiXCR, keeping a single row per CDR3 protein. Altogether a few hundred thousand distinct CDR3 sequences are present, 14% being singletons, with the ten largest covering about 20%. The sequenced material came from blood. The receptors derive from a woman younger than 45 with Graves' ophthalmopathy.

The sample holds many counts of this clonotype. The chain couples TRBV20-1 to TRBJ2-3; tentative D call: TRBD2 (5 bases). Germline CDR1 reads DFQATT; CDR2 reads SNEGSKA (reference sequence). V lost 6 bases and J lost 7, with 23 bases in between. CDR3 size: 15 residues. CDR3 nucleotide sequence: TGCAGTGCGGAGGTGGCGAACGACATAGGGTATACGCAGTATTTT. It translates to CSAEVANDIGYTQYF.

This clonotype has a count of ten or more. The CDR3: CASSLTLAGNNEQFF. The CDR3 coding sequence is TGTGCCAGCAGCTTAACACTAGCGGGGAACAATGAGCAGTTCTTC. The rearrangement uses TRBV7-9 and TRBJ2-1; 10 bases line up with TRBD2. V was clipped by 2 bases and J by 5 bases; unmatched bases: 3. Germline V gene sequence: CDR1 SEHNR, CDR2 FQNEAQ (reference sequence). The CDR3 totals 15 residues.

This clonotype was counted at least ten times. The chain is built from TRBV19 and TRBJ2-5; perhaps TRBD2 as D (6 bases). V was shortened by 7 bases and J by 3 bases, with 18 bases between the two germline ends. This CDR3 has 15 amino acids. Germline CDR1 reads LNHDA; CDR2 reads SQIVND (reference sequence). The CDR3 nucleotides read TGTGCCAGTACCCCCCCCCAGTTAGCGGAAGAGACCCAGTACTTC. Protein product: CASTPPQLAEETQYF.

The sample holds many counts of this clonotype. This rearrangement joins TRBV7-2 to TRBJ2-1; TRBD2 matches 9 bases. The junction had 10 bases not matched to a gene; V was cut back by 8 bases and J by 5 bases. Germline loops: CDR1 SGHTA, CDR2 FQGNSA. The CDR3 extends over 15 amino acids. In DNA, the CDR3 is TGTGCCAGCGCCTCGGGGCGGGGGGGCCACAATGAGCAGTTCTTC. This encodes CASASGRGGHNEQFF.

This clonotype was recorded many times. This rearrangement joins TRBV19 to TRBJ2-3; unclear D gene. Trimming shortened V by 3 bases and J by 0 bases, and 10 bases separated the two germline ends. Germline V CDR1 and CDR2: LNHDA, SQIVND (reference sequence). The CDR3 covers 15 residues. Here the CDR3 reads CASSMGDGSTDTQYF. The CDR3 DNA sequence: TGTGCCAGTAGTATGGGTGACGGGAGCACAGATACGCAGTATTTT.

The V gene is TRBV29-1, the J gene TRBJ2-5, with D possibly TRBD2 on 5 matching bases. This CDR3 is built from 12 residues. Germline CDR1 is SQVTM and CDR2 is ANQGSEA. V dropped 5 bases and J dropped 7 bases, with 14 bases sitting between them. CDR3 DNA: TGCAGCGTTTTCAATGCGGGCGGGACCCAGTACTTC. It yields the protein CSVFNAGGTQYF.

This clonotype was counted ten times or more. V is TRBV2 and J is TRBJ1-2; 7 nucleotides agree with TRBD1. CDR3 length: 11 amino acids. Looked up from germline, CDR1 is SNHLY and CDR2 is FYNNEI. The junction had 1 base not matched to a gene; V was cut back by 8 bases and J by 4 bases. The CDR3 loop is CASGTVYGYTF. CDR3 nucleotides: TGTGCCAGCGGGACAGTCTATGGCTACACCTTC.

This chain uses TRBV19 with TRBJ2-2; possibly TRBD2 for D (5 bases). The CDR3 runs to 17 residues. CDR1 LNHDA and CDR2 SQIVND come from the germline V gene (reference sequence). Between the trimmed V and J ends, which lost 2 bases and 4 bases, there was a span of 17 bases. CDR3 sequence reads: CASSISPGISATGELFF. DNA of the CDR3: TGTGCCAGTAGTATAAGTCCGGGGATAAGCGCCACCGGGGAGCTGTTTTTT.

There are many counts of this clonotype. The genes are TRBV6-2 or TRBV6-3 and TRBJ2-1; D uncertain. V was cut by 9 bases and J by 9 bases, with 12 bases left in between. Germline CDR1 is MNHEY and CDR2 is SVGEGT. This CDR3 region has 11 residues. Here the CDR3 DNA reads TGTGCCAGTACATTCGGCGGTGAGCAGTTCTTC. Its protein product is CASTFGGEQFF.

The chain uses TRBV15 and TRBJ2-2; D perhaps matches TRBD2 (6 bases). CDR1 and CDR2 (germline): LNHNV, YYDKDF (reference sequence). CDR3 size: 15 residues. V dropped 5 bases and J dropped 1 base, with 11 bases sitting between them. The CDR3 bases are TGTGCCACCAGCCCCCGGAGGGGGAACACCGGGGAGCTGTTTTTT. Translation: CATSPRRGNTGELFF.

This clonotype was seen repeatedly, ten times or more. The rearrangement joins TRBV11-2 to TRBJ2-1; 14 bases fit TRBD2. With 1 base clipped from V and 1 base from J, the junction kept 0 bases outside the gene matches. The germline CDR1 and CDR2 sequences are SGHAT and FQNNGV. The CDR3 length is 17 residues. CDR3 in DNA: TGTGCCAGCAGCTTAGGGACTAGCGGGGGGTCCTACAATGAGCAGTTCTTC. Protein product: CASSLGTSGGSYNEQFF.

The chain couples TRBV15 to TRBJ1-6; 8 nucleotides match TRBD1. This CDR3 region has 15 residues. Per the germline V gene, CDR1 is LNHNV and CDR2 is YYDKDF (reference sequence). The junction had 8 bases not matched to a gene; V was cut back by 6 bases and J by 7 bases. As DNA, the CDR3 is TGTGCCACCAGAGGTGGACAGGGAATGAATTCACCCCTCCACTTT. As protein: CATRGGQGMNSPLHF.

This clonotype was counted many times. The chain combines TRBV7-6 with TRBJ2-6; the D gene is possibly TRBD1 (5 bases). V was clipped by 0 bases and J by 0 bases, with 15 bases between them. This CDR3 has 19 amino acids. Per the germline V gene, CDR1 is SGHVS and CDR2 is FNYEAQ. CDR3 DNA sequence: TGTGCCAGCAGCTTAGCGTGGAGAGGACAATCCTCTGGGGCCAACGTCCTGACTTTC. Translating it yields CASSLAWRGQSSGANVLTF.

This clonotype was counted only a few times. The chain recombines TRBV5-1 with TRBJ2-5; D is uncertain. Germline V gives CDR1 SGHRS, CDR2 YFSETQ. Trimming pared 3 bases from V and 4 bases from J, leaving 7 bases between. The CDR3 covers 12 residues. CDR3 protein: CASSYDVETQYF. DNA for the CDR3: TGCGCCAGCAGCTACGATGTAGAGACCCAGTACTTC.

In its sample, this clonotype was seen many times. This sequence joins TRBV2 and TRBJ1-1; TRBD1 might be the D (5 bases). Germline CDR1 is SNHLY and CDR2 is FYNNEI. The CDR3 is made up of 13 amino acids. V was shortened by 7 bases and J by 2 bases, with 11 bases between the two germline ends. The CDR3 DNA is TGTGCCAGCAAGGACACTTCCAACACTGAAGCTTTCTTT. It translates to CASKDTSNTEAFF.

This clonotype was seen many times. J is TRBJ1-6 and V is TRBV5-1, with D possibly being TRBD1 (6 bases). The V gene lost 3 bases and the J gene lost 0 bases, with 13 bases spanning the gap. The germline V gene encodes CDR1 SGHRS and CDR2 YFSETQ. This CDR3 region has 17 residues. This CDR3 is CASSSGGGGSYNSPLHF. CDR3 DNA sequence: TGCGCCAGCAGCTCCGGCGGAGGGGGCTCCTATAATTCACCCCTCCACTTT.

The CDR3 region has the DNA TGCAGCGGAAGTGGGGACACCTCCTACGAGCAGTACTTC. This translates into CSGSGDTSYEQYF. The chain links TRBV29-1 to TRBJ2-7; TRBD1 might be the D (6 bases). Germline values: CDR1 SQVTM, CDR2 ANQGSEA. V lost 7 bases, J lost 0 bases, and 13 bases lay in between. This CDR3 region has 13 residues.